This TCR delta chain was recovered during a study of human gamma delta and Vdelta1 T cells. In this sample, this clone turned up a few times. Its antigen remains unknown. General study points: Polyclonal Delta One T cells reportedly showed broad cytotoxic targeting of acute myeloid leukemia.

TCRdb re-called the PCR reads with CATT. The data hold roughly 6,700 delta-chain clones, with about two fifths observed a single time. J was trimmed by 0 bases and V by 0 bases; bases with no gene match: 27. Germline V gene lookup returns CDR1 TSWWSYY and CDR2 QGS. The CDR3 runs 24 residues. The sample consisted of Vdelta1 gamma-delta T cells from blood grown in culture (DOT cells). The rearrangement links TRDV1 to TRDJ1; 8 nucleotides match TRDD3. The receptor comes from a human donor in good health. The CDR3: CALGELVSPPDDWGSPVYTDKLIF. The DNA for the CDR3 is TGTGCTCTTGGGGAACTTGTAAGCCCCCCGGATGACTGGGGGTCACCGGTGTACACCGATAAACTCATCTTT.